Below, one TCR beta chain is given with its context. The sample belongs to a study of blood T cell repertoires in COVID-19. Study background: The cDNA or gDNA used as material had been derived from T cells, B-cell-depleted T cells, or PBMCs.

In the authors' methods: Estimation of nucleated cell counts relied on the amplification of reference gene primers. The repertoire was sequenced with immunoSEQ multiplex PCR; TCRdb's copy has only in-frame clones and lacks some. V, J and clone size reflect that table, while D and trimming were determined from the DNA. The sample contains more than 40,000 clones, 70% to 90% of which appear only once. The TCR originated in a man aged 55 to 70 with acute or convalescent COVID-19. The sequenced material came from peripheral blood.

As DNA, the CDR3 is TGCGCCAGCAGCTGGTCTGCAGGGGCTGACGGGGAGCTGTTTTTT. Its translation: CASSWSAGADGELFF. J is TRBJ2-2 and V is TRBV5-1, with D perhaps matching TRBD1 (6 bases). The CDR3 runs to 15 residues. Trimming removed 3 bases from V and 7 bases from J, with 16 bases in between. Germline CDR1 reads SGHRS; CDR2 reads YFSETQ. The full variable domain, completed using reference TRBV5-1 and TRBJ2-2, is KAGVTQTPRYLIKTRGQQVTLSCSPISGHRSVSWYQQTPGQGLQFLFEYFSETQRNKGNFPGRFSGRQFSNSRSEMNVSTLELGDSALYLCASSWSAGADGELFFGEGSRLTVL.